The entry below gives a single T cell receptor (beta chain) sequence along with its context. Its cognate antigen is unknown. Repeated repertoire sampling spanned the course of chemoradiotherapy. The CDR3 length is 17 residues. V shed 5 bases and J shed 0 bases, with 19 bases lying between them. Germline assignment: CDR1 SGHRS and CDR2 YFSETQ. This entry comes from a study of chemoradiotherapy in HPV16-positive cancers. Study-wide context: Functional T-cell assays on a couple of HPV16-positive patients' cells defined candidate HPV-specific clones and common TCR motifs.

Method: immunoSEQ multiplex PCR; TCRdb's copy keeps in-frame clones and lacks some. In the table there are several thousand clones, 85% of which are singletons. Whole-study results and caveats: Better recurrence-free survival went with HPV-responsive T-cell expansion in HPV16-positive patients. Candidate HPV-specific clones and E7-related TCR motifs grew in tumor during treatment.

This receptor was taken from a human donor with HPV-associated anogenital cancer. The source was tumor tissue, collected from a patient who underwent chemoradiotherapy. The chain is built from TRBV5-1 and TRBJ2-3, with D possibly called TRBD1 or TRBD2 (5 bases each). The CDR3 spells CASRIAGTAASTDTQYF. As DNA, the CDR3 is TGCGCCAGCAGGATCGCAGGGACCGCTGCTAGCACAGATACGCAGTATTTT.